The T cell receptor beta chain described here comes from a study of blood T cell repertoires in COVID-19. For the study at large: T cells, B-cell-depleted T cells, or PBMCs supplied cDNA or gDNA.

The CDR3 has 15 amino acids. Germline V gene sequence: CDR1 GTSNPN, CDR2 SVGIG (reference sequence). V lost 2 bases and J lost 1, with 12 bases in between. Using immunoSEQ multiplex PCR, the repertoire was profiled, and TCRdb retains in-frame clones only, with some absent. The sample yields about 140,000 clones, about four fifths seen once. The TCR comes from a man between 40 and 49 years old with acute COVID-19. Sequenced: PBMCs or T cells enriched from blood (not recorded which). The rearrangement uses TRBV30 and TRBJ1-5; possibly TRBD1 for D (6 bases). CDR3 sequence reads: CAWSNERGSNQPQHF. DNA for the CDR3: TGTGCCTGGAGTAATGAGAGGGGGAGCAATCAGCCCCAGCATTTT.